This T cell receptor beta chain derives from a study of blood T cell repertoires in COVID-19. Study-wide context: Italy, Spain and the United States were the sources of the convalescent and acute COVID-19 samples. PBMCs, B-cell-depleted T cells, or T cells were the source of the cDNA or gDNA that made up the material.

The sample holds one count of this clone. Original data processing: Quantification of nucleated cells was approximated via reference gene primer amplification. Only in-frame clones appear in the TCRdb table, and some are missing; sequencing was by immunoSEQ multiplex PCR. V and J calls plus clone size are reproduced from that table; the DNA served to infer D and trimming. The table includes around 100,000 clones, 75% to 90% detected once. V was clipped by 5 bases and J by 5 bases; unmatched bases: 6. The germline V gene encodes CDR1 LNHNV and CDR2 YYDKDF (reference sequence). This CDR3 spans 14 amino acids.

This sequence originates from a middle-aged woman with acute or convalescent COVID-19. The chain is built from TRBV15 and TRBJ1-5, with 7 bases that match TRBD1. Sequencing was done on a sample of peripheral blood. Here the CDR3 DNA reads TGTGCCACCAGCCGCCGGGACAGTTATCAGCCCCAGCATTTT. Protein: CATSRRDSYQPQHF.